This T cell receptor beta chain was retrieved from a study of blood T cell repertoires in COVID-19. Study as a whole: The origin of the acute and convalescent COVID-19 samples was the United States, Italy and Spain. PBMCs, B-cell-depleted T cells, or T cells were the source of the cDNA or gDNA that made up the material.

V shed 6 bases and J 0 bases; nucleotides not matched to a gene: 2. The CDR3 contains 13 residues. Germline V gene data show CDR1 as SGHDT and CDR2 as YYEEEE. Some clones are missing from TCRdb's copy, which holds only in-frame ones; the method was immunoSEQ multiplex PCR. The table records approximately 240,000 clones, 75% to 90% of them present only once. This chain connects TRBV5-6 to TRBJ2-7; 8 positions agree with TRBD1. Sequencing was performed on PBMCs or T cells enriched from blood (not recorded which). This TCR was sampled from a woman in her 30s with acute COVID-19. The CDR3 reads CASTDRGSYEQYF. CDR3 in DNA: TGTGCCAGCACTGACAGGGGCTCCTACGAGCAGTACTTC. Full variable domain (remainder filled in from reference TRBV5-6 and TRBJ2-7): DAGVTQSPTHLIKTRGQQVTLRCSPKSGHDTVSWYQQALGQGPQFIFQYYEEEERQRGNFPDRFSGHQFPNYSSELNVNALLLGDSALYLCASTDRGSYEQYFGPGTRLTVT.